The present T cell receptor beta chain was sequenced within a study of glioma-infiltrating T cells after dendritic cell vaccination. Time point here: after dendritic cell vaccination, including at tumor progression/relapse. V was trimmed by 5 bases and J by 2 bases, leaving 13 bases between them. CDR1 and CDR2 (germline): MDHEN, SYDVKM. There are 14 residues in the CDR3. TCRdb's copy holds only in-frame clones and misses some; the assay was immunoSEQ multiplex PCR. In the table there are about 100,000 clones, approximately 80% of which are singletons. The chain uses TRBV28 and TRBJ2-7, with D possibly matching TRBD1 (6 bases). Sequences were derived from blood, sampled after dendritic cell vaccination. This receptor was identified in a human donor with glioblastoma. The CDR3 DNA follows: TGTGCCAGCAGTGACGGGACAAAACCCTACGAGCAGTACTTC. It specifies CASSDGTKPYEQYF.